The present T cell receptor (beta chain) was sequenced within a study of T cell clusters in autoimmune cytopenias. The study, taken as a whole, reports: The cluster-lack signature was not seen for secondary cytopenia versus chronic lymphocytic leukemia. Exclusive TRB clusters were about 3-fold more numerous in healthy donors than in active autoimmune hepatitis. The T cell clusters were defined only in silico, without experimental functional validation. TRB repertoire shifts in secondary cytopenia and chronic lymphocytic leukemia mostly reflected lymphoma, not autoimmunity.

Each sample's input was approximately 270 ng genomic DNA, 40,000 or so genome equivalents. For this clonotype: The antigen is undetermined.

TRB was amplified by touch-down multiplex PCR, primer pools A and B combined. TCRdb re-called the multiplex PCR reads and catalogs CDR3 proteins one per entry, DNA excluded. The data show more than 13,000 distinct CDR3 sequences, and the top ten clones hold 2% to 2.5%. This clonotype originated in a human donor with an autoimmune cytopenia or autoimmune hepatitis (not recorded which). Sample: peripheral blood.

This chain's CDR3 is CASSPSRGEGTIYF. V usage is TRBV7-6 and J usage is TRBJ1-3; the D gene TCRdb calls, TRBD1, cannot be checked with no DNA. The germline CDR1 and CDR2 sequences are SGHVS and FNYEAQ. This CDR3 has 14 amino acids.